What follows are 18 T cell receptor beta chains derived from one specimen sequenced in a study of OX40 agonist ivuxolimab in advanced cancers. The assay was immunoSEQ multiplex PCR, and TCRdb's table has in-frame clones only and misses some. The repertoire holds around 94,000 clones, with around 86% as singletons. Sequenced here: CD4+ or CD8+ T cells sorted from blood, sampled in a trial of the OX40 agonist ivuxolimab. These receptors originate from an adult with an advanced solid tumor such as melanoma, head and neck, liver or kidney cancer.

This clone was seen more than once but under ten times. The V call is TRBV7-9, the J call TRBJ1-6; D possibly corresponds to TRBD1 (5 bases). Germline loops: CDR1 SEHNR, CDR2 FQNEAQ (reference sequence). The CDR3 runs to 15 residues. Trimming removed 4 bases from V and 7 bases from J, with 14 bases in between. The CDR3, as DNA: TGTGCCAGCAGCTCGACAGAATTAAGAAATTCACCCCTCCACTTT. Translated: CASSSTELRNSPLHF.

This chain uses TRBV7-8 with TRBJ2-2; D perhaps matches TRBD1 (6 bases). The length of the CDR3 is 15 residues. V lost 6 bases to trimming and J lost 4 bases, with 15 bases between them. The germline gives CDR1 SGHVS, CDR2 FQNEAQ. This CDR3 reads CASRPNRAVTGELFF. CDR3 nucleotide sequence: TGTGCCAGCAGACCGAACAGGGCAGTCACCGGGGAGCTGTTTTTT.

The V and J genes are TRBV12-5 and TRBJ2-5; D unclear. The CDR3 is made up of 11 amino acids. Trimming removed 3 bases at V and 5 bases at J, with 4 bases between. Germline V gene sequence: CDR1 LGHNT, CDR2 FRNRAP. The CDR3 DNA reads as TGTGCTAGTGGTTTATCGGAGACCCAGTACTTC. Translation: CASGLSETQYF.

The chain joins TRBV5-1 to TRBJ2-3, with D uncertain. CDR1 is SGHRS and CDR2 is YFSETQ in the germline V gene. Trimming shortened V by 4 bases and J by 5 bases, and 8 bases separated the two germline ends. The CDR3 loop spans 12 amino acids. CDR3 region: CASSLGLDTQYF. The DNA for the CDR3 is TGCGCCAGCAGCCTTGGGCTAGATACGCAGTATTTT.

This sequence joins TRBV9 and TRBJ2-5, with 9 bases fitting TRBD2. The ends lost 0 bases at V and 2 bases at J; junction bases unmatched: 5. Germline assignment: CDR1 SGDLS and CDR2 YYNGEE. This CDR3 comprises 16 residues. DNA of the CDR3: TGTGCCAGCAGCGTAGCGGGGGCGGGGGGGCAAGAGACCCAGTACTTC. It translates to CASSVAGAGGQETQYF.

This clone was observed a single time. The rearrangement uses TRBV19 and TRBJ1-5; D is perhaps TRBD1 (6 bases). The CDR3 extends over 15 amino acids. Germline V CDR1 and CDR2: LNHDA, SQIVND (reference sequence). Deletions cut 6 bases from V and 5 bases from J, with 17 bases between. The CDR3 nucleotides are TGTGCCAGTAGCAATTACAGGGAGAGTTATCAGCCCCAGCATTTT. Residues: CASSNYRESYQPQHF.

The chain combines TRBV19 with TRBJ1-1; TRBD1 matches at 7 bases. Germline values: CDR1 LNHDA, CDR2 SQIVND (reference sequence). The V gene end was trimmed by 6 bases and the J gene end by 0 bases; junction bases not matched to a gene: 7. There are 15 residues in the CDR3. The CDR3 nucleotides read TGTGCCAGTAGCGACAGGGTGAAGATGAACACTGAAGCTTTCTTT. Translated, it gives CASSDRVKMNTEAFF.

This chain connects TRBV10-2 to TRBJ2-7; the D is unclear. Trimming pared 4 bases from V and 6 bases from J, leaving 13 bases between. From germline, CDR1 is WSHSY and CDR2 SAAADI. The CDR3 has 13 residues. The CDR3 sequence is CASSVRTEVEQYF. CDR3 DNA: TGCGCCAGCAGTGTAAGGACGGAAGTCGAGCAGTACTTC.

This clone was found once. This chain connects TRBV7-7 to TRBJ2-7, with 14 positions matching TRBD2. This CDR3 has 18 residues. Trimming took 4 bases from V and 4 from J; bases not matched to a gene: 12. Germline V lookup: CDR1 SSHAT, CDR2 FNYEAQ (reference sequence). The CDR3, as DNA: TGTGCCAGCAGCTCGACCCCCGGGACTAGCGGGGGAACGTACGAGCAGTACTTC. Protein product: CASSSTPGTSGGTYEQYF.

The V gene is TRBV19, the J gene TRBJ2-7; D gene ambiguous. V shed 3 bases and J shed 0 bases, with 6 bases lying between them. CDR1 is LNHDA, CDR2 SQIVND, per germline (reference sequence). The CDR3 has 13 residues. The chain's CDR3 is CASSMISSYEQYF. The CDR3 DNA reads as TGTGCCAGTAGTATGATCAGCTCCTACGAGCAGTACTTC.

The rearrangement uses TRBV4-1 and TRBJ1-2; no definite D call. This CDR3 region has 15 residues. CDR1 MGHRA and CDR2 YSYEKL come from the germline V gene. Trimming left V 0 bases short and J 0 bases short, with 8 bases between. For the CDR3, the DNA is TGCGCCAGCAGCCAAGATGGTGACCCTAACTATGGCTACACCTTC. This sequence encodes CASSQDGDPNYGYTF.

This chain uses TRBV2 with TRBJ2-7; D unresolved. V was shortened by 3 bases and J by 1 base, with 13 bases between the two germline ends. CDR3 length: 15 amino acids. Germline V gives CDR1 SNHLY, CDR2 FYNNEI. CDR3 region: CASSDLQVGSYEQYF. In DNA, the CDR3 is TGTGCCAGCAGTGACCTCCAGGTTGGATCCTACGAGCAGTACTTC.

The rearrangement joins TRBV5-1 to TRBJ1-2, with 11 positions matching TRBD1. The CDR3 loop spans 15 amino acids. Looked up from germline, CDR1 is SGHRS and CDR2 is YFSETQ. V shed 4 bases, J shed 5 bases, and the junction held 7 bases outside the gene matches. The DNA of the CDR3 is TGCGCCAGCAGCAAGGACAGGGGGCAGGGGTATGGCTACACCTTC. Translated, it gives CASSKDRGQGYGYTF.

The genes are TRBV27 and TRBJ1-6, with D hard to call. The CDR3 covers 16 residues. Trimming pared 0 bases from V and 2 bases from J, leaving 8 bases between. In germline, CDR1 is MNHEY, CDR2 SMNVEV (reference sequence). DNA for the CDR3: TGTGCCAGCAGTTTATCCCCCCGGCCCTATAATTCACCCCTCCACTTT. Translated: CASSLSPRPYNSPLHF.

This clone came up once. The V and J genes are TRBV5-6 and TRBJ2-1, with a tentative D call TRBD2 (6 bases). This CDR3 has 17 residues. Per the germline V gene, CDR1 is SGHDT and CDR2 is YYEEEE. Trimming took 4 bases from V and 11 from J, leaving 28 bases between them. The CDR3: CASSRDPPGLSPTQQFF. The CDR3 bases are TGTGCCAGCAGCCGTGACCCCCCGGGACTCTCGCCTACCCAGCAGTTCTTC.

This clone was observed once. This rearrangement joins TRBV25-1 to TRBJ2-5; D gene ambiguous. CDR1 and CDR2 from the germline V gene are MGHDK and SYGVNS. CDR3 length equals 15 residues. Trimming left V 1 base short and J 5 bases short, with 14 bases between. This CDR3 reads CASSEFVGAVETQYF. The CDR3 coding sequence is TGTGCCAGCAGTGAATTTGTAGGCGCCGTGGAGACCCAGTACTTC.

J is TRBJ1-6 and V is TRBV7-9; D perhaps matches TRBD1 (6 bases). Germline V gene data show CDR1 as SEHNR and CDR2 as FQNEAQ (reference sequence). Trimming took 3 bases from V and 9 from J, leaving 15 bases between them. The CDR3 is made up of 15 amino acids. The CDR3 reads CASSFGRQGISPLHF. The CDR3 nucleotides read TGTGCCAGCAGCTTTGGGCGGCAGGGGATTTCACCCCTCCACTTT.

The chain employs TRBV7-2 and TRBJ1-1, with D tentatively TRBD1 (5 bases). Germline CDR1 and CDR2: SGHTA and FQGNSA. The CDR3 is made up of 15 amino acids. V lost 5 bases and J 1 base, leaving 14 bases between the germline ends. DNA for the CDR3: TGTGCCAGCAGCCTTTTCGGGGGGGGGAACACTGAAGCTTTCTTT. Its protein is CASSLFGGGNTEAFF.